The rows below give T cell receptor beta chains drawn from one sample of a study of technical replicates of blood from a few donors. The table came from immunoSEQ multiplex PCR; TCRdb's copy has only in-frame clones and leaves some out. This repertoire shows around 79,000 clones, 94% found once; its top ten account for about 0.25%. The source material was T cells isolated from PBMCs. The receptors derive from a human donor in good health. Each CDR3 is given with its conserved first and last residue. A D gene is named only where the DNA matches it firmly. Part of the rows lack a size; the others show once, few, many or a class for expanded clones.

D gene | clone size | J gene | V gene | CDR3 DNA | CDR3 protein
TRBD2 | NA | TRBJ2-3 | TRBV11-1 | TGTGCCAGCAGCTTAATAGCGGGGGGGGAAAATACGCAGTATTTT | CASSLIAGGENTQYF
NA | NA | TRBJ2-7 | TRBV14 | TGTGCCAGCAGAAGGGACACATCCTACGAGCAGTACTTC | CASRRDTSYEQYF
TRBD1 | NA | TRBJ1-1 | TRBV9 | TGTGCCAGTGCGGACAGGGGCAACATGAACACTGAAGCTTTCTTT | CASADRGNMNTEAFF
TRBD1 | NA | TRBJ2-5 | TRBV29-1 | TGCAGCGCCCCAAGCCGGGACAGGGGAGAGACCCAGTACTTC | CSAPSRDRGETQYF
NA | NA | TRBJ2-3 | TRBV11-2 | TGTGCCAGCAGCTCACCCGGGAGAGCTAGCACAGATACGCAGTATTTT | CASSSPGRASTDTQYF
TRBD2 | NA | TRBJ2-2 | TRBV25-1 | TGTGCCAGCACCCACAGCGGGGGGTGGACCGGGGAGCTGTTTTTT | CASTHSGGWTGELFF
NA | NA | TRBJ2-2 | TRBV11-3 | TGTGCCAGCAGCTTCGGCGGGGCGGACACCGGGGAGCTGTTTTTT | CASSFGGADTGELFF
TRBD1 | once | TRBJ1-2 | TRBV5-1 | TGCGCCAGCAGCTTGGGACAGGGAAACTATGGCTACACCTTC | CASSLGQGNYGYTF
TRBD2 | NA | TRBJ2-5 | TRBV5-1 | TGCGCCAGCAGCTCCGGGACTAGCGGACCATGGGAGACCCAGTACTTC | CASSSGTSGPWETQYF
TRBD1 | NA | TRBJ2-2 | TRBV2 | TGTGCCGGAATGACGGGACAGACCGGGGAGCTGTTTTTT | CAGMTGQTGELFF
NA | NA | TRBJ1-4 | TRBV10-3 | TGTGCCATCAGGCAGACTCAGAATGAAAAACTGTTTTTT | CAIRQTQNEKLFF
NA | NA | TRBJ1-2 | TRBV28 | TGTGCCAGCAGTTTAGGCACAGACTATGGCTACACCTTC | CASSLGTDYGYTF
TRBD1 | NA | TRBJ2-1 | TRBV5-1 | TGCGCCAGCAGGTCCGGGACAGTATACAATGAGCAGTTCTTC | CASRSGTVYNEQFF
NA | NA | TRBJ2-3 | TRBV11-3 | TGTGCCAGCAGCTTTGGAGAGGGCATCACAGATACGCAGTATTTT | CASSFGEGITDTQYF
NA | few | TRBJ2-1 | TRBV7-6 | TGTGCCAGCAGAAAAGGGGTTGGGCTTATGAATGAGCAGTTCTTC | CASRKGVGLMNEQFF
NA | few | TRBJ1-5 | TRBV19 | TGTGCCAGTAGTATGGGCTCTCTGAGTCAGCCCCAGCATTTT | CASSMGSLSQPQHF
TRBD2 | NA | TRBJ2-1 | TRBV4-1 | TGCGCCAGCAGCCAGGGCATAGCGGGGAGGCGGCAGTTCTTC | CASSQGIAGRRQFF
TRBD1 | NA | TRBJ1-2 | TRBV19 | TGTGCCAGTAGAACCGCCGAGGGGCCGGGACAGGGAAGGGGTTATGGCTACACCTTC | CASRTAEGPGQGRGYGYTF
TRBD1 | NA | TRBJ2-5 | TRBV5-1 | TGCGCCAGCAGCTGGGGAGGAGGACAGGGGTTGGAGACCCAGTACTTC | CASSWGGGQGLETQYF
TRBD1 | NA | TRBJ2-3 | TRBV19 | TGTGCCAGTAGTTCACCGGGACAGGGAGGCGGGGATACGCAGTATTTT | CASSSPGQGGGDTQYF
NA | NA | TRBJ2-1 | TRBV19 | TGTGCCAGTAGTATGGAGGTCCGGGCAGGTGGCAATGAGCAGTTCTTC | CASSMEVRAGGNEQFF
NA | NA | TRBJ1-2 | TRBV27 | TGTGCCAGCAGTTTATCGGGCCGAATTAGTGGCTACACCTTC | CASSLSGRISGYTF
TRBD2 | NA | TRBJ2-5 | TRBV2 | TGTGCCAGCAGTAAAGGACTAGCGGGGGAGAAAGAGACCCAGTACTTC | CASSKGLAGEKETQYF
NA | NA | TRBJ1-3 | TRBV29-1 | TGCAGCGTCCAGGGGCCCCCGGCCGCCTCTGGAAACACCATATATTTT | CSVQGPPAASGNTIYF
TRBD1 | NA | TRBJ1-6 | TRBV7-3 | TGTGCCAGCAGCTTGGGTGGGACAGGGGGAAATTCACCCCTCCACTTT | CASSLGGTGGNSPLHF
NA | NA | TRBJ1-1 | TRBV18 | TGTGCCAGCTCACCGGCGAACACTGAAGCTTTCTTT | CASSPANTEAFF
NA | NA | TRBJ2-1 | TRBV14 | TGTGCCAGCAGCCATCCTCGGGATTTCTTCTCCTACAATGAGCAGTTCTTC | CASSHPRDFFSYNEQFF
TRBD2 | NA | TRBJ2-1 | TRBV7-8 | TGTGCCAGCAGCCTGGGACTAGCTGGAGGTGAGCAGTTCTTC | CASSLGLAGGEQFF
NA | NA | TRBJ2-5 | TRBV7-7 | TGTGCTAGCGGTCCGGACTCTCAAGAGACCCAGTACTTC | CASGPDSQETQYF
NA | NA | TRBJ1-1 | TRBV18 | TGTGCCAGCTCACCAGACAAGAACACTGAAGCTTTCTTT | CASSPDKNTEAFF
NA | NA | TRBJ2-3 | TRBV5-1 | TGCGCCAGCAGCCTGAGCACAGATACGCAGTATTTT | CASSLSTDTQYF
NA | NA | TRBJ1-1 | TRBV7-9 | TGTGCCAGCAGCTTCGGGGTTCAACCTTACACTGAAGCTTTCTTT | CASSFGVQPYTEAFF
TRBD1 | NA | TRBJ2-7 | TRBV4-1 | TGCGCCAGCAGCTTTGGACAGGGAAGCTCCTACGAGCAGTACTTC | CASSFGQGSSYEQYF
NA | NA | TRBJ2-7 | TRBV7-9 | TGTGCCAGCAGCGCACCTCCTTCAGCAGGCTACGAGCAGTACTTC | CASSAPPSAGYEQYF
NA | NA | TRBJ1-4 | TRBV6-6 | TGTGCCAGCAGTCTCCAGGCTAATGAAAAACTGTTTTTT | CASSLQANEKLFF
NA | NA | TRBJ2-5 | TRBV10-3 | TGTGCCATCAGTGAGTCGACGGAGGGAGAGACCCAGTACTTC | CAISESTEGETQYF
NA | NA | TRBJ1-6 | TRBV9 | TGTGCCAGCAGCGTCTCGGGGGGCTCCTATAATTCACCCCTCCACTTT | CASSVSGGSYNSPLHF
NA | NA | TRBJ2-7 | TRBV4-1 | TGCGCCAGCAGCCAAGTGACACAAGAGCAGTACTTC | CASSQVTQEQYF
NA | NA | TRBJ2-2 | TRBV6-6 | TGTGCCAGCATGGTCGCGGCCGGGGAGCTGTTTTTT | CASMVAAGELFF
TRBD1 | NA | TRBJ1-4 | TRBV7-7 | TGTGCCAGCAGCTTAGGCAGGGGACAGGGGGAAGAAAAACTGTTTTTT | CASSLGRGQGEEKLFF